These 26 T cell receptor beta chains were sequenced from one sample in a study of siplizumab effects on memory and regulatory T cells. Libraries were prepared by immunoSEQ multiplex PCR; TCRdb keeps only in-frame clonotypes and omits some of them. This table holds around 110,000 clones, roughly 94% found once. The specimen was non-Treg CD4+ T cells sorted from blood. The origin of the receptors is a human donor in good health.

The CDR3 DNA follows: TGTGCCAGCAGCTCTCCGGGGGAGTCCCACCGGACCCAGTACTTC. This translates into CASSSPGESHRTQYF. V is TRBV7-2 and J is TRBJ2-5; D might be TRBD2 (6 bases). The V gene lost 4 bases and the J gene lost 7 bases, with 19 bases spanning the gap. Germline values: CDR1 SGHTA, CDR2 FQGNSA. The CDR3 has 15 amino acids.

The chain recombines TRBV5-6 with TRBJ1-3, with no clear D. Looked up from germline, CDR1 is SGHDT and CDR2 is YYEEEE. The CDR3 is 14 amino acids. The V gene lost 4 bases and the J gene lost 4 bases, with 12 bases spanning the gap. The CDR3 DNA reads as TGTGCCAGCAGCCTGGACCTGAGCGGAAACACCATATATTTT. Amino acids: CASSLDLSGNTIYF.

The chain is built from TRBV7-8 and TRBJ1-3; D remains ambiguous. Germline V CDR1 and CDR2: SGHVS, FQNEAQ. Trimming took off 3 bases at V and 6 bases at J, with 6 bases between the two ends. This CDR3 is built from 12 residues. CDR3: CASSFSQNTIYF. The CDR3 region has the DNA TGTGCCAGCAGCTTCTCCCAAAACACCATATATTTT.

The chain employs TRBV5-1 and TRBJ2-5; possibly TRBD1 or TRBD2 for D (6 bases each). The CDR3 contains 16 residues. Germline V gene sequence: CDR1 SGHRS, CDR2 YFSETQ. The V and J ends lost 4 bases and 2 bases respectively, with 18 bases between them. CDR3 coding DNA: TGCGCCAGCAGCGGAGGGGGGCCCCTTATGCAAGAGACCCAGTACTTC. Residues: CASSGGGPLMQETQYF. Based on the CDR3 plus reference TRBV5-1 and TRBJ2-5, the full variable domain is KAGVTQTPRYLIKTRGQQVTLSCSPISGHRSVSWYQQTPGQGLQFLFEYFSETQRNKGNFPGRFSGRQFSNSRSEMNVSTLELGDSALYLCASSGGGPLMQETQYFGPGTRLLVL.

The chain employs TRBV5-1 and TRBJ1-3; D not certain. The germline CDR1 and CDR2 sequences are SGHRS and YFSETQ. Trimming pared 4 bases from V and 8 bases from J, leaving 22 bases between. The CDR3 covers 16 residues. DNA of the CDR3: TGCGCCAGCAGCCCCGGAGTACAGAGAGTGGCTGACACCATATATTTT. Translated: CASSPGVQRVADTIYF.

The chain has TRBV12-5 and TRBJ2-3, with unresolved D. The germline gives CDR1 LGHNT, CDR2 FRNRAP. Trimming shortened V by 6 bases and J by 6 bases, and 10 bases separated the two germline ends. The CDR3 covers 12 residues. The CDR3 loop reads CASGPSRDTQYF. In DNA form, the CDR3 reads TGTGCTAGTGGCCCTTCGAGGGATACGCAGTATTTT.

V and J are TRBV5-6 and TRBJ2-3, with TRBD2 identical over 12 bases. Trimming cost V 1 base and J 6 bases; bases outside gene matches: 6. The CDR3 contains 16 residues. The germline V gene has CDR1 SGHDT and CDR2 YYEEEE. Here the CDR3 DNA reads TGTGCCAGCAGCTTGAAGGCTAGCGGGAGGGCCGATACGCAGTATTTT. It translates to CASSLKASGRADTQYF.

This chain connects TRBV5-1 to TRBJ1-5, with TRBD1 identical over 7 bases. The CDR3 totals 15 residues. V lost 4 bases and J lost 7; bases outside the gene matches: 11. Per germline, CDR1 SGHRS and CDR2 YFSETQ. CDR3 region: CASSPTTGQGQPQHF. For the CDR3, the DNA is TGCGCCAGCAGCCCGACGACAGGGCAGGGCCAGCCCCAGCATTTT.

The V and J genes are TRBV10-3 and TRBJ1-3; perhaps TRBD1 as D (5 bases). The CDR3 is 15 residues long. Germline values: CDR1 ENHRY, CDR2 SYGVKD. V lost 4 bases and J 2 bases, leaving 12 bases between the germline ends. The CDR3 DNA follows: TGTGCCATCAGTGCCCAGGGAAACGCTGGAAACACCATATATTTT. Protein product: CAISAQGNAGNTIYF.

The chain is built from TRBV7-9 and TRBJ1-2, with D perhaps TRBD1 (6 bases). Germline V gives CDR1 SEHNR, CDR2 FQNEAQ (reference sequence). The CDR3 has 17 residues. Trimming removed 4 bases at V and 8 bases at J, with 26 bases between. For the CDR3, the DNA is TGTGCCAGCAGCTCCCTCATATCAGGGCTCAGGGGCGGGGGCTACACCTTC. It is translated as CASSSLISGLRGGGYTF.

The V and J genes are TRBV6-5 and TRBJ2-7, with TRBD2 matching over 9 bases. The CDR3 extends over 15 amino acids. V shed 2 bases and J 3 bases; nucleotides not matched to a gene: 5. Germline lookup yields CDR1 MNHEY and CDR2 SVGAGI. The CDR3 reads CASSYGLAGNYEQYF. The CDR3, as DNA: TGTGCCAGCAGTTACGGCCTAGCGGGGAACTACGAGCAGTACTTC.

The chain has TRBV12-5 and TRBJ2-7, with 8 bases aligning to TRBD1. The CDR3 contains 15 residues. Germline V gene data show CDR1 as LGHNT and CDR2 as FRNRAP. Trimming cost V 0 bases and J 5 bases; bases outside gene matches: 6. The CDR3 DNA reads as TGTGCTAGTGGTTTGGTCGTGGACAGGGTCCACGAGCAGTACTTC. Amino acid sequence: CASGLVVDRVHEQYF.

The chain links TRBV28 to TRBJ2-7, with D possibly being TRBD1 or TRBD2 (5 bases each). Trimming cost V 9 bases and J 2 bases, with 14 bases left between them. Germline V lookup: CDR1 MDHEN, CDR2 SYDVKM. CDR3 size: 13 residues. Here the CDR3 DNA reads TGTGCCAGTCGAGTCCGGGGCCCCTACGAGCAGTACTTC. As protein: CASRVRGPYEQYF.

This chain connects TRBV2 to TRBJ2-1; possibly TRBD2 for D (5 bases). The V gene lost 7 bases and the J gene lost 9 bases, with 10 bases spanning the gap. The germline V gene encodes CDR1 SNHLY and CDR2 FYNNEI. The CDR3 sequence is 11 residues long. This CDR3 reads CASKEDLEQFF. CDR3 coding DNA: TGTGCCAGCAAGGAGGATCTTGAGCAGTTCTTC.

V usage is TRBV5-1 and J usage is TRBJ1-1, with D uncertain. This CDR3 comprises 15 residues. Germline assignment: CDR1 SGHRS and CDR2 YFSETQ. Trimming took 0 bases from V and 5 from J, leaving 14 bases between them. The CDR3 sequence: CASSLAGGEETEAFF. CDR3 DNA: TGCGCCAGCAGCTTGGCGGGTGGGGAGGAAACTGAAGCTTTCTTT.

The V call is TRBV7-2, the J call TRBJ2-1; a weak D match, TRBD2 (7 bases). The germline V and J ends were trimmed by 1 base and 6 bases, with 16 bases remaining between them. The CDR3 is 16 residues long. Germline-derived CDR1 and CDR2 are SGHTA and FQGNSA. CDR3 protein: CASSLVGGPLGNEQFF. As DNA, the CDR3 is TGTGCCAGCAGCTTAGTGGGGGGGCCTCTAGGCAATGAGCAGTTCTTC.

This chain connects TRBV7-2 to TRBJ1-4; a possible D gene is TRBD1 (5 bases). In germline, CDR1 is SGHTA, CDR2 FQGNSA. CDR3 length: 14 amino acids. Deletions cut 5 bases from V and 1 base from J, with 8 bases between. CDR3 sequence reads: CASSRTLTNEKLFF. In DNA, the CDR3 is TGTGCCAGCAGCAGGACATTAACTAATGAAAAACTGTTTTTT.

The chain combines TRBV5-1 with TRBJ2-1, with D maybe TRBD1 (5 bases). V was cut by 0 bases and J by 4 bases, with 11 bases left in between. The CDR3 is 15 amino acids. Germline CDR1 SGHRS, CDR2 YFSETQ. The CDR3 DNA reads as TGCGCCAGCAGCTTGGGACAGACCGCATACAATGAGCAGTTCTTC. Encoded protein: CASSLGQTAYNEQFF.

The V and J genes are TRBV30 and TRBJ2-5; TRBD2 matches 7 bases. The trim removed 4 bases at V and 2 bases at J, leaving 4 bases unmatched. Per germline, CDR1 GTSNPN and CDR2 SVGIG (reference sequence). This CDR3 is built from 13 residues. CDR3 residues: CAWTRERQETQYF. CDR3 bases: TGTGCCTGGACGCGGGAGCGACAAGAGACCCAGTACTTC.

J is TRBJ2-1 and V is TRBV29-1; no firm D call. The CDR3 runs to 15 residues. V lost 4 bases and J lost 0, with 13 bases in between. Per the germline V gene, CDR1 is SQVTM and CDR2 is ANQGSEA. The CDR3 bases are TGCAGCGTTGGTAGAGCTAGGGTCTCCTACAATGAGCAGTTCTTC. Its protein is CSVGRARVSYNEQFF.

This chain links TRBV7-3 with TRBJ2-6; 9 bases are shared with TRBD1. This CDR3 comprises 18 residues. With 5 bases clipped from V and 0 bases from J, the junction kept 8 bases outside the gene matches. Germline V CDR1 and CDR2: SGHTA, FQGTGA. The CDR3 DNA sequence: TGTGCCAGCAGCCCGCAGACAGGGGGTCGCTCTGGGGCCAACGTCCTGACTTTC. Protein sequence: CASSPQTGGRSGANVLTF. Combining the CDR3 with reference TRBV7-3 and TRBJ2-6 gives the whole variable domain GAGVSQTPSNKVTEKGKYVELRCDPISGHTALYWYRQSLGQGPEFLIYFQGTGAADDSGLPNDRFFAVRPEGSVSTLKIQRTERGDSAVYLCASSPQTGGRSGANVLTFGAGSRLTVL.

Comments on this clone: Other DNA variants within this sample encode the same CDR3. The chain recombines TRBV5-4 with TRBJ2-7, with D possibly TRBD1 on 5 matching bases. The germline V gene has CDR1 SGHNT and CDR2 YYREEE (reference sequence). The germline V and J ends were trimmed by 0 bases and 2 bases, with 9 bases remaining between them. The CDR3 is 14 amino acids. The CDR3 DNA follows: TGTGCCAGCAGCTTGGACACAGGCCCCTACGAGCAGTACTTC. Protein product: CASSLDTGPYEQYF.

The chain couples TRBV11-2 to TRBJ2-3; no clear D. V was clipped by 5 bases and J by 4 bases, with 13 bases between them. Germline-derived CDR1 and CDR2 are SGHAT and FQNNGV. The CDR3 has 14 amino acids. For the CDR3, the DNA is TGTGCCAGCAGCCCCTCTTTAGGGCCAGATACGCAGTATTTT. Translation gives CASSPSLGPDTQYF.

The CDR3 bases are TGTGCCAGCAGTGAATACGGGCCAACCTATGGCTACACCTTC. The encoded protein is CASSEYGPTYGYTF. This chain joins TRBV25-1 and TRBJ1-2; D remains ambiguous. The CDR3 runs 14 residues. V was pared by 0 bases and J by 4 bases, with 9 bases between. CDR1 and CDR2 (germline): MGHDK, SYGVNS.

This chain joins TRBV6-5 and TRBJ1-1; D is unclear. Trimming took 6 bases from V and 5 from J, leaving 16 bases between them. CDR1 is MNHEY, CDR2 SVGAGI, per germline. The CDR3 sequence is 14 residues long. CDR3 loop: CASRSLGLGTEAFF. The CDR3 region has the DNA TGTGCCAGCAGGTCACTAGGCCTGGGAACTGAAGCTTTCTTT.

This rearrangement joins TRBV5-4 to TRBJ2-3; D gene ambiguous. The CDR3 contains 12 residues. Trimming left V 3 bases short and J 0 bases short, with 2 bases between. CDR1 and CDR2 from the germline V gene are SGHNT and YYREEE (reference sequence). The CDR3 is CASSSSTDTQYF. CDR3 in DNA: TGTGCCAGCAGCTCTAGCACAGATACGCAGTATTTT. Using reference TRBV5-4 and TRBJ2-3 for the parts outside the CDR3, the full variable domain is ETGVTQSPTHLIKTRGQQVTLRCSSQSGHNTVSWYQQALGQGPQFIFQYYREEENGRGNFPPRFSGLQFPNYSSELNVNALELDDSALYLCASSSSTDTQYFGPGTRLTVL.